A single count supports the clone carrying this T cell receptor beta chain. These data originate in a study of blood T cell repertoires in COVID-19. Patients of the Seattle cohort, enrolled during active infection, were followed longitudinally. The CDR3 covers 9 residues. V dropped 6 bases and J dropped 9 bases, with 8 bases sitting between them. CDR1 is SQVTM, CDR2 ANQGSEA, per germline. Measured with immunoSEQ multiplex PCR; TCRdb has only the in-frame clones, and not every one. This table has hundreds of thousands of clones, 88% appearing once. The source is a woman aged 30 to 39 with COVID-19, enrolled during active disease. The V and J genes are TRBV29-1 and TRBJ1-2; a weak D match, TRBD1 (5 bases). The sample was peripheral blood. CDR3 sequence: CSVSGSYTF. The DNA for the CDR3 is TGCAGCGTCTCAGGGAGCTACACCTTC.